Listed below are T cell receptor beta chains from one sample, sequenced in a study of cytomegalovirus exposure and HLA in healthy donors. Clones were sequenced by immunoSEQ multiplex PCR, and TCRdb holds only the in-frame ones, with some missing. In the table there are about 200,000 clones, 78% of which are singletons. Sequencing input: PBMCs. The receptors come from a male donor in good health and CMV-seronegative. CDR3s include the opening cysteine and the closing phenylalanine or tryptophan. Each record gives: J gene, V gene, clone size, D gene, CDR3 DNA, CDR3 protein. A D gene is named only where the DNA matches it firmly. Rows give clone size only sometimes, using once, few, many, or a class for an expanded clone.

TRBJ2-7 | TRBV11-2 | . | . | TGTGCCAGCAGCTTATTACAGGGTTCCTACGAGCAGTACTTC | CASSLLQGSYEQYF
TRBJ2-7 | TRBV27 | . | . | TGTGCCAGCACCCAGGGTGGGTCCTCCTACGAGCAGTACTTC | CASTQGGSSYEQYF
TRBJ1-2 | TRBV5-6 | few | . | TGTGCCAGCAGCTTGATCCTGGGCGTGAACTATGGCTACACCTTC | CASSLILGVNYGYTF
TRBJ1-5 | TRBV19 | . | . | TGTGCCAGTAGTCCCGGGACTCTAAATCAGCCCCAGCATTTT | CASSPGTLNQPQHF
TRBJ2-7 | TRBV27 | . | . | TGTGCCAGCGCCGCCAAGGGGGTATCCTACGAGCAGTACTTC | CASAAKGVSYEQYF
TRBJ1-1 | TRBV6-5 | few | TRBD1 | TGTGCCAGCAGTTACCGACAGGGGGCAGTCACTGAAGCTTTCTTT | CASSYRQGAVTEAFF
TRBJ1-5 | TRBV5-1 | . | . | TGCGCGAAGGCGGTCCTCAATCAGCCCCAGCATTTT | CAKAVLNQPQHF
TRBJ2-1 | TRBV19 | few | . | TGTGCCACCTCACGGAATGAGCAGTTCTTC | CATSRNEQFF
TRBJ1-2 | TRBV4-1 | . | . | TGCGCCAGCAGCCAAGTTCAAGGGGAGGGTGGCGGCTACACCTTC | CASSQVQGEGGGYTF
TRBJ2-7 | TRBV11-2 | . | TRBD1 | TGTGCCAGCAGCTCACCGGGACAGGGGTGGTACGAGCAGTACTTC | CASSSPGQGWYEQYF
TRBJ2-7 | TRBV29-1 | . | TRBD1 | TGCAGCGTTGAATTCGGACAGGGCATTCACTACGAGCAGTACTTC | CSVEFGQGIHYEQYF
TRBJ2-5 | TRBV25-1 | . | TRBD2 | TGTGCCAGCAGTGACGCAGCGGGAGTCGGAGAGACCCAGTACTTC | CASSDAAGVGETQYF
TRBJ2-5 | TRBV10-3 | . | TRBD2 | TGTGCCATCAGTGATGTAGGGACTAGCGGTTGGGAGACCCAGTACTTC | CAISDVGTSGWETQYF